This entry describes one T cell receptor (beta chain). Trimming left V 3 bases short and J 3 bases short, with 9 bases between. Germline V gives CDR1 SGHTA, CDR2 FQGNSA. The CDR3 has 14 residues. These data belong to a study of blood T cell repertoires in COVID-19. Background on the study: Collection of acute and convalescent COVID-19 samples took place in the United States, Italy and Spain. Sources were T cells, B-cell-depleted T cells, or PBMCs; the material itself was cDNA or gDNA.

Produced via immunoSEQ multiplex PCR; TCRdb's table is partial and in-frame only. The sample lists under 200,000 clones; roughly 90% were seen once. Sequences were obtained from peripheral blood. This rearrangement joins TRBV7-2 to TRBJ1-5; D may be TRBD1 (6 bases). The receptor was derived from a man aged 18 to 30 with COVID-19, enrolled during active disease. Here the CDR3 reads CASSLTGPNQPQHF. The CDR3 bases are TGTGCCAGCAGCTTGACAGGTCCCAATCAGCCCCAGCATTTT.